This passage covers 25 T cell receptor beta chains from one sample sequenced in a study of blood T cell repertoires in COVID-19. Sequencing used immunoSEQ multiplex PCR; TCRdb keeps in-frame clones, though not all of them. The data hold 400,000 to 500,000 clones, with roughly 90% observed a single time. Sequences were obtained from PBMCs or T cells enriched from blood (not recorded which). These receptor sequences come from a woman aged 40 to 50 who had recovered from COVID-19.

The chain links TRBV13 to TRBJ1-4; 10 nucleotides align to TRBD1. With V trimmed by 1 base and J by 7 bases, 6 bases remained unmatched. The CDR3 runs to 16 residues. The germline CDR1 and CDR2 sequences are PRHDT and FYEKMQ (reference sequence). The DNA for the CDR3 is TGTGCCAGCAGCTTAGAAAACCGGGACAGGGGTGAAAAACTGTTTTTT. This encodes CASSLENRDRGEKLFF.

J is TRBJ2-1 and V is TRBV7-2, with TRBD2 identical over 13 bases. The J segment lost 7 bases and the V segment lost 3 bases, leaving 3 bases of the junction unmatched. Per germline, CDR1 SGHTA and CDR2 FQGNSA. CDR3 length equals 15 residues. In DNA form, the CDR3 reads TGTGCCAGCAGCTTCGGACTAGCGGGAGAAAATGAGCAGTTCTTC. It specifies CASSFGLAGENEQFF.

The J gene is TRBJ1-2, the V gene TRBV5-4, with 7 bases matching TRBD1. CDR3 length equals 13 residues. The V and J ends lost 3 bases and 4 bases, in that order; junction bases with no gene match: 3. Germline V gene sequence: CDR1 SGHNT, CDR2 YYREEE (reference sequence). CDR3 in DNA: TGTGCCAGCAGCTCTACAGGGGTCTATGGCTACACCTTC. Protein product: CASSSTGVYGYTF.

The genes are TRBV18 and TRBJ1-1; D perhaps matches TRBD1 (5 bases). With 3 bases removed from V and 5 bases from J, the gap between germline ends came to 19 bases. Germline assignment: CDR1 KGHSH and CDR2 LQKENI. The CDR3 is 16 residues long. The DNA of the CDR3 is TGTGCCAGCTCACCTCTTCTTCGGGCAGGGTGGACTGAAGCTTTCTTT. Its translation: CASSPLLRAGWTEAFF.

V and J are TRBV7-2 and TRBJ1-4, with 8 bases fitting TRBD1. Trimming removed 4 bases from V and 8 bases from J; junction bases left unmatched: 3. CDR1 SGHTA and CDR2 FQGNSA come from the germline V gene. The CDR3 is 13 residues long. CDR3 bases: TGTGCCAGCAGCTCCCGACAGGGGGAAAAACTGTTTTTT. Residues: CASSSRQGEKLFF.

A few counts support this clone. CDR3 sequence reads: CASSLVGLPGTEAFF. Here the CDR3 DNA reads TGTGCCAGCAGTTTAGTTGGCTTACCGGGCACTGAAGCTTTCTTT. This chain connects TRBV27 to TRBJ1-1; D gene ambiguous. The V gene's germline CDR1 is MNHEY and CDR2 SMNVEV (reference sequence). The CDR3 length is 15 residues. V gave up 2 bases and J gave up 4 bases, with 14 bases separating them.

The V and J genes are TRBV10-3 and TRBJ2-1, with 8 positions matching TRBD1. The V segment lost 4 bases and the J segment 1 base; nucleotides outside the gene matches: 0. Germline V gene sequence: CDR1 ENHRY, CDR2 SYGVKD. This CDR3 region has 14 residues. The CDR3 here is CAISGTGSYNEQFF. CDR3 coding DNA: TGTGCCATCAGTGGGACAGGGTCCTACAATGAGCAGTTCTTC.

This sequence joins TRBV7-2 and TRBJ1-5, with 10 positions matching TRBD1. The J segment lost 6 bases and the V segment lost 3 bases, leaving 2 bases of the junction unmatched. The CDR3 is 14 amino acids. Germline assignment: CDR1 SGHTA and CDR2 FQGNSA. The CDR3 sequence is CASSFGQGGQPQHF. Written as DNA, the CDR3 is TGTGCCAGCAGCTTCGGACAGGGGGGTCAGCCCCAGCATTTT.

The chain joins TRBV19 to TRBJ1-3, with D possibly TRBD1 on 6 matching bases. CDR1 and CDR2 (germline): LNHDA, SQIVND (reference sequence). The V and J ends lost 2 bases and 0 bases respectively, with 20 bases between them. CDR3 length: 19 residues. CDR3 loop: CASSIPSDRFGSSGNTIYF. The CDR3, as DNA: TGTGCCAGTAGTATACCCTCCGACAGGTTTGGTAGCTCTGGAAACACCATATATTTT.

The V call is TRBV9, the J call TRBJ1-2; D gene uncertain. Germline CDR1 and CDR2: SGDLS and YYNGEE. With 0 bases removed from V and 3 bases from J, the gap between germline ends came to 6 bases. CDR3 size: 13 residues. The CDR3 nucleotides are TGTGCCAGCAGCGTAGGCGGAGACTATGGCTACACCTTC. Protein product: CASSVGGDYGYTF.

The chain combines TRBV19 with TRBJ2-3, with D possibly matching TRBD2 (6 bases). The CDR3 has 13 amino acids. Germline CDR1 and CDR2: LNHDA and SQIVND (reference sequence). The ends were cut back, 5 bases at V and 5 bases at J, with 11 bases in the middle. As DNA, the CDR3 is TGTGCCAGTAGTGCCGGACTAATAGATACGCAGTATTTT. Translated: CASSAGLIDTQYF.

The chain uses TRBV7-9 and TRBJ1-1; D is undetermined. The CDR3 runs 13 residues. Germline CDR1 and CDR2: SEHNR and FQNEAQ (reference sequence). Trimming left V 3 bases short and J 4 bases short, with 9 bases between. The CDR3 reads CASSFETSTEAFF. The CDR3 bases are TGTGCCAGCAGCTTTGAGACTAGCACTGAAGCTTTCTTT.

The rearrangement links TRBV15 to TRBJ1-1; no firm D call. The germline gives CDR1 LNHNV, CDR2 YYDKDF (reference sequence). The CDR3 sequence is 15 residues long. Trimming took 0 bases from V and 4 from J, leaving 12 bases between them. The CDR3 loop reads CATSRDTSSGTEAFF. Here the CDR3 DNA reads TGTGCCACCAGCAGAGATACCTCCTCGGGCACTGAAGCTTTCTTT.

As DNA, the CDR3 is TGTGCCAGCAGCTTAGGGGTAGGGGACTATGGCTACACCTTC. It is translated as CASSLGVGDYGYTF. This chain uses TRBV7-8 with TRBJ1-2; possibly TRBD1 for D (5 bases). Trimming stripped 1 base from V and 3 bases from J, with 9 bases between. The CDR3 covers 14 residues. CDR1 and CDR2 from the germline V gene are SGHVS and FQNEAQ. Full variable domain (outside the CDR3, taken from reference TRBV7-8 and TRBJ1-2): GAGVSQSPRYKVAKRGQDVALRCDPISGHVSLFWYQQALGQGPEFLTYFQNEAQLDKSGLPSDRFFAERPEGSVSTLKIQRTQQEDSAVYLCASSLGVGDYGYTFGSGTRLTVV.

This chain joins TRBV5-8 and TRBJ1-2, with D possibly being TRBD1 (5 bases). Trimming shortened V by 4 bases and J by 4 bases, and 11 bases separated the two germline ends. The CDR3 length is 13 residues. Germline loops: CDR1 SGHTS, CDR2 YDEGEE. This CDR3 reads CASSLVRGYGYTF. CDR3 coding DNA: TGTGCCAGCAGCCTGGTTAGGGGCTATGGCTACACCTTC.

The chain has TRBV6-5 and TRBJ1-2, with 7 bases identical to TRBD1. Germline lookup yields CDR1 MNHEY and CDR2 SVGAGI. The CDR3 runs 14 residues. V shed 2 bases and J 3 bases; nucleotides not matched to a gene: 3. The CDR3 DNA sequence: TGTGCCAGCAGTTACGACGGACAGGACTATGGCTACACCTTC. Its protein is CASSYDGQDYGYTF.

This clone was found once. This specimen includes other DNA sequences encoding the same CDR3. V gene TRBV6-1 combines with J gene TRBJ2-7; 8 nucleotides match TRBD1. This CDR3 comprises 13 residues. V shed 3 bases and J 7 bases; nucleotides not matched to a gene: 5. Germline CDR1 and CDR2: MNHNS and SASEGT. CDR3 sequence: CASSETGVGEQYF. CDR3 DNA sequence: TGTGCCAGCAGTGAGACAGGGGTTGGAGAGCAGTACTTC.

The chain links TRBV11-3 to TRBJ2-5; D perhaps matches TRBD2 (5 bases). Trimming shortened V by 4 bases and J by 5 bases, and 17 bases separated the two germline ends. The CDR3 has 15 residues. Germline-derived CDR1 and CDR2 are SGHNT and YENEEA. Here the CDR3 DNA reads TGTGCCAGCAGCTCCGGTGGCGGGTCGGGGGAGACCCAGTACTTC. Translation gives CASSSGGGSGETQYF. Looking up the rest from reference TRBV11-3 and TRBJ2-5 gives the full variable domain: EAGVVQSPRYKIIEKKQPVAFWCNPISGHNTLYWYLQNLGQGPELLIRYENEEAVDDSQLPKDRFSAERLKGVDSTLKIQPAELGDSAVYLCASSSGGGSGETQYFGPGTRLLVL.

This chain's CDR3 is CASRLGTSGSPGGEQYF. The CDR3, as DNA: TGTGCCAGCAGACTTGGGACTAGCGGGAGCCCCGGGGGCGAGCAGTACTTC. This rearrangement joins TRBV27 to TRBJ2-7, with 14 bases aligning to TRBD2. J was trimmed by 6 bases and V by 6 bases; bases with no gene match: 13. This CDR3 has 17 amino acids. Germline V gives CDR1 MNHEY, CDR2 SMNVEV (reference sequence).

The V gene is TRBV18, the J gene TRBJ2-7; D gene ambiguous. Germline assignment: CDR1 KGHSH and CDR2 LQKENI. CDR3 length equals 15 residues. V was clipped by 2 bases and J by 4 bases, with 15 bases between them. Here the CDR3 reads CASSPVFSSVYEQYF. DNA for the CDR3: TGTGCCAGCTCACCAGTTTTCAGTTCAGTATACGAGCAGTACTTC.

The chain links TRBV18 to TRBJ1-1; 7 nucleotides agree with TRBD1. CDR3 length: 14 amino acids. The germline V gene encodes CDR1 KGHSH and CDR2 LQKENI. With 3 bases clipped from V and 5 bases from J, the junction kept 6 bases outside the gene matches. The CDR3 spells CASSPRDSLTEAFF. DNA of the CDR3: TGTGCCAGCTCACCTCGGGACAGCCTTACTGAAGCTTTCTTT.

This sequence joins TRBV6-5 and TRBJ1-5; D unclear. Germline CDR1 MNHEY, CDR2 SVGAGI. This CDR3 is 16 amino acids long. V lost 4 bases to trimming and J lost 1 base, with 14 bases between them. The CDR3 here is CASSLLLLRSNQPQHF. In nucleotides, the CDR3 is TGTGCCAGCAGTTTGCTCCTTCTCAGGAGCAATCAGCCCCAGCATTTT.

V and J are TRBV4-1 and TRBJ2-1, with D possibly TRBD2 on 5 matching bases. There are 15 residues in the CDR3. V was clipped by 2 bases and J by 5 bases, with 13 bases between them. Germline V lookup: CDR1 MGHRA, CDR2 YSYEKL. The CDR3 region has the DNA TGCGCCAGCAGCCAACCGGGCCGGGGAAACAATGAGCAGTTCTTC. Encoded protein: CASSQPGRGNNEQFF.

The chain is built from TRBV4-2 and TRBJ2-1; the match to TRBD1 covers 9 bases. There are 16 residues in the CDR3. Looked up from germline, CDR1 is LGHNA and CDR2 is YNFKEQ. J was trimmed by 6 bases and V by 0 bases; bases with no gene match: 6. The CDR3 DNA is TGTGCCAGCAGCCAAGAAGGGACAGGGACCTCCAATGAGCAGTTCTTC. This gives the protein CASSQEGTGTSNEQFF.

The chain carries TRBV27 and TRBJ2-5; a possible D gene is TRBD1 (6 bases). Germline V gene sequence: CDR1 MNHEY, CDR2 SMNVEV (reference sequence). Deletions cut 3 bases from V and 5 bases from J, with 16 bases between. This CDR3 region has 15 residues. CDR3 bases: TGTGCCAGCAGTTTGGGGGCCTGGGGTGGCGAGACCCAGTACTTC. Protein: CASSLGAWGGETQYF.